This is a list of T cell receptor beta chains from one sample in a study of OX40 agonist ivuxolimab in advanced cancers. Measured with immunoSEQ multiplex PCR; TCRdb has only the in-frame clones, and not every one. In the table there are about 50,000 clones, 80% of which are singletons. The source was CD4+ or CD8+ T cells sorted from blood, collected in a trial of the OX40 agonist ivuxolimab. The receptors shown here come from an adult with an advanced solid tumor such as melanoma, head and neck, liver or kidney cancer. CDR3s include the opening cysteine and the closing phenylalanine or tryptophan. The D gene is left open where the match is weak. Size tells how often a clone was seen (once, few, many) or the class of an expanded clone, and some rows leave it out.

V	J	D	size	DNA	CDR3
TRBV6-6	TRBJ2-7	.	once	TGTGCCAGCAGCAGGGACGCCAACTACGAGCAGTACTTC	CASSRDANYEQYF
TRBV6-1	TRBJ2-3	.	.	TGTGCCAGCAGACTCCAGGGATCCACAGATACGCAGTATTTT	CASRLQGSTDTQYF
TRBV19	TRBJ1-1	.	.	TGTGCCAGTAGTATAAACGGCCAGGGGACAACTGAAGCTTTCTTT	CASSINGQGTTEAFF
TRBV4-3	TRBJ2-7	.	.	TGCGCCAGCAGCCAAGCTTCCCCATGGGACGAGCAGTACTTC	CASSQASPWDEQYF
TRBV2	TRBJ1-2	.	few	TGTGCCAGCAGTGAGGTCCGGCGAACCCCTGGCTACACCTTC	CASSEVRRTPGYTF
TRBV7-2	TRBJ1-1	.	.	TGTGCCAGCAGCTCACAGGCCCTGAACACTGAAGCTTTCTTT	CASSSQALNTEAFF
TRBV4-1	TRBJ2-5	TRBD2	.	TGCGCCAGCAGCCAAGTATCAGCGGGGGGCCCTCAAGAGACCCAGTACTTC	CASSQVSAGGPQETQYF
TRBV6-5	TRBJ2-7	.	.	TGTGCCAGCAGTTCGCAGGTAGGGGGCGAGCAGTACTTC	CASSSQVGGEQYF
TRBV27	TRBJ1-6	TRBD1	.	TGTGCCAGCAGATTGAGACAGGGAAATCCCCTCCACTTT	CASRLRQGNPLHF
TRBV5-8	TRBJ2-1	.	.	TGTGCCAGCAGCTTTCGGACACCCTCTTACAATGAGCAGTTCTTC	CASSFRTPSYNEQFF
TRBV5-1	TRBJ2-2	.	.	TGCGCCAGCAGCCTCCTATCAGGCGTCGGTAATGGCGGGGAGCTGTTTTTT	CASSLLSGVGNGGELFF